This note documents a single T cell receptor (beta chain) sequence. This specimen belongs to a study of control samples from healthy donors and cancer patients. Germline V gene sequence: CDR1 KGHDR, CDR2 SFDVKD. V dropped 4 bases and J dropped 8; count of bases not matched to a gene: 15. CDR3 length: 16 amino acids. Generated by immunoSEQ multiplex PCR, the TCRdb table keeps only in-frame clones and is missing some. In the table there are 100,000 or so clones, about 88% of which are singletons. The specimen sequenced was blood. The TCR originated in a woman aged 50 to 60 in good health. The chain is built from TRBV24-1 and TRBJ1-2, with 7 positions matching TRBD1. The CDR3 nucleotides read TGTGCCACCAGTGACCGGGCGACAGGGTCCCACGAGGGCTACACCTTC. Translated: CATSDRATGSHEGYTF.